This T cell receptor beta chain was sequenced for a study of T-cell reconstitution after alpha-beta-depleted transplantation in children. The study's findings and limits: T-cell numbers and diversity, one year after transplant, stemmed largely from T cells that were newly produced.

This clonotype was picked up a small number of times. No antigen is known for it. The CDR3 is 16 amino acids. With 2 bases removed from V and 5 bases from J, the gap between germline ends came to 16 bases. Germline CDR1 is KGHSH and CDR2 is LQKENI. It was with unique molecular identifiers that the TCRbeta library was prepared. TCRdb used MiXCR to reprocess the PCR reads, holding one entry per CDR3 protein. Seen here are around 700,000 distinct CDR3 sequences, roughly 14% observed once, and the top ten hold 0.79%. The TCR was taken from a girl aged 2-15 years with congenital amegakaryocytic thrombocytopenia, due to receive a stem cell transplant. This chain joins TRBV18 and TRBJ2-1, with D possibly matching TRBD1 (5 bases). Sequenced material: PBMCs, taken before TCRalphabeta/CD19-depleted stem cell transplant. The CDR3 loop reads CASSPYIRGEDNEQFF. The CDR3 region has the DNA TGTGCCAGCTCACCATATATAAGGGGTGAAGACAATGAGCAGTTCTTC.